The clone carrying this T cell receptor beta chain was picked up a small number of times. As yet, its antigen is unknown. With a J-beta primer mix and a sample-barcoded 5' primer, a second PCR ran about 7 to 12 cycles. All cDNA molecules were each tagged by a template-switch adaptor with 12 random nucleotides. TCRdb fed the 5' RACE reads into MiXCR, producing one record per CDR3 protein. This table holds 600,000 to 850,000 distinct CDR3 sequences, 20% to 25% found once. The data were taken from a study of blood T cells in healthy people across ages. Regarding the study as a whole: Fewer expanded clones and more diversity marked long-lived versus aged donors.

The CDR3 spans 13 residues. Trimming shortened V by 6 bases and J by 3 bases, and 11 bases separated the two germline ends. Germline CDR1 SGHAT, CDR2 FQNNGV. This sample also belongs to another study, concerning T cells of mothers and their children. That work adds: Donors were a few healthy Caucasian mothers and their six children.

The rearrangement uses TRBV11-2 and TRBJ1-2, with unresolved D. This clonotype was obtained from a boy younger than 18 in good health. Material for sequencing was blood. CDR3 loop: CASRSPLDYGYTF. The CDR3 DNA sequence: TGTGCCAGCAGGTCACCCCTGGACTATGGCTACACCTTC.